Detailed here is one T cell receptor (beta chain). These data come from a study of blood T cell repertoires in COVID-19. Across the whole study: The United States, Italy and Spain supplied acute and convalescent COVID-19 samples.

Germline V gene data show CDR1 as MDHEN and CDR2 as SYDVKM. The CDR3 has 13 amino acids. V lost 4 bases, J lost 5 bases, and 0 bases stayed unmatched. Repertoires were generated with immunoSEQ multiplex PCR, while TCRdb's copy carries only in-frame clones and drops some. The sample lists over 250,000 clones, about 88% seen once, with 2% to 2.5% in the top ten. This clonotype was sampled from a woman aged 55-70 years in a cohort exposed to, infected with or recovered from COVID-19 (not recorded which). V is TRBV28 and J is TRBJ2-1, with 9 positions matching TRBD1. Input material: PBMCs or T cells enriched from blood (not recorded which). In DNA, the CDR3 is TGTGCCAGCAGTTGGGACAGGGACAATGAGCAGTTCTTC. Translation gives CASSWDRDNEQFF.